The sequence of this T cell receptor beta chain was determined in a study of tumor-infiltrating lymphocytes in primary liver carcinoma. Study-level background: Treatment of the patients' primary liver carcinoma consisted of surgical resection. General study findings and limits: Since the samples were bulk and unsorted, the CD4+ and CD8+ repertoires were not compared.

This clonotype has more than one count but fewer than ten. Its specificity is not known. V was trimmed by 2 bases and J by 6 bases, leaving 11 bases between them. The V gene's germline CDR1 is MDHEN and CDR2 SYDVKM. The CDR3 extends over 14 amino acids. The template, 500 ng total RNA, yielded TCR beta cDNA made with a constant-region primer. Investigators got TCR beta libraries out of three nested multiplex PCR rounds, done with slightly modified ARM-PCR. Each of the first two PCR rounds ran about 9 cycles with TRBV1-TRBV30 forward and C-beta reverse primers. TCRdb passed the multiplex PCR reads through MiXCR, listing each CDR3 protein once. Among fewer than 350,000 distinct CDR3 sequences listed, less than 70% were seen once. In addition to blood RNA drawn from unsorted whole blood, germline DNA was extracted. Approximately 4.1 milliliters of peripheral blood were drawn preoperatively.

The chain carries TRBV28 and TRBJ1-5; a possible D gene is TRBD1 (6 bases). Specimen: peripheral blood. This receptor was obtained from a man aged 35 to 55 with primary liver carcinoma and hepatitis B virus infection. The CDR3 protein is CASSLSRGGQPQHF. CDR3 coding DNA: TGTGCCAGCAGTTTAAGCAGGGGCGGTCAGCCCCAGCATTTT.